Below are 4 T cell receptor beta chains sequenced from a single sample in a study of blood T cell repertoires in COVID-19. The protocol was immunoSEQ multiplex PCR, while the TCRdb copy is restricted to in-frame clones and leaves out a portion. Of approximately 250,000 clones in the sample, approximately 85% were seen once. Sequenced material: peripheral blood. All receptors come from a man aged 45-65 years with COVID-19, enrolled during active disease.

The chain links TRBV9 to TRBJ2-1, with a tentative D call TRBD2 (6 bases). The germline CDR1 and CDR2 sequences are SGDLS and YYNGEE. This CDR3 is built from 16 residues. The germline V and J ends were trimmed by 0 bases and 10 bases, with 20 bases remaining between them. In DNA, the CDR3 is TGTGCCAGCAGCGTAGGGGTACTAGCTCCGACGGTCGAGCAGTTCTTC. Translated, it gives CASSVGVLAPTVEQFF.

V usage is TRBV29-1 and J usage is TRBJ2-7, with 9 bases matching TRBD1. From germline, CDR1 is SQVTM and CDR2 ANQGSEA. V dropped 3 bases and J dropped 2; count of bases not matched to a gene: 8. The CDR3 is made up of 15 amino acids. In DNA form, the CDR3 reads TGCAGCGTTGAGTCCCGAGGGACAGGGACCTACGAGCAGTACTTC. It specifies CSVESRGTGTYEQYF.

The CDR3 spells CASSPRQGAGETQYF. CDR3 DNA: TGTGCCAGCTCACCGAGACAGGGGGCGGGGGAGACCCAGTACTTC. This sequence joins TRBV18 and TRBJ2-5; 10 bases are a match to TRBD1. J lost 5 bases, V lost 3 bases, and 6 bases had no gene match. Per germline, CDR1 KGHSH and CDR2 LQKENI. The CDR3 extends over 15 amino acids. Using reference TRBV18 and TRBJ2-5 for the parts outside the CDR3, the full variable domain is NAGVMQNPRHLVRRRGQEARLRCSPMKGHSHVYWYRQLPEEGLKFMVYLQKENIIDESGMPKERFSAEFPKEGPSILRIQQVVRGDSAAYFCASSPRQGAGETQYFGPGTRLLVL.

This chain connects TRBV16 to TRBJ2-7; D is unresolved. Germline CDR1 and CDR2: KGHSY and FQNENV. Between the trimmed V and J ends, which lost 0 bases and 3 bases, there was a span of 6 bases. This CDR3 region has 13 residues. As DNA, the CDR3 is TGTGCCAGCAGCCAATCTACCAGCTACGAGCAGTACTTC. Its protein product is CASSQSTSYEQYF.